One and the same sample provided the 9 T cell receptor beta chains below, sequenced in a study of glioma-infiltrating T cells. Using RNA template, CDR3s of TCR alpha and beta were amplified with iRepertoire arm-PCR. TCRdb used MiXCR to reprocess the multiplex PCR reads, holding one entry per CDR3 protein. The data show about 410,000 distinct CDR3 sequences, roughly 41% seen once. The sample comprised glioma tissue, nonneoplastic brain tissue, or PBMCs (not recorded which). The source of these receptors is a human donor with low-grade glioma or glioblastoma, undergoing nonglioma brain surgery, or in good health (not recorded which).

With regard to this clonotype: A much larger clone differs from this one at a single base, so this may be a read error. V usage is TRBV15 and J usage is TRBJ1-4, with no clear D. The CDR3 has 16 residues. CDR1 and CDR2 from the germline V gene are LNHNV and YYDKDF (reference sequence). CDR3 loop: CATSRDKGATNEELFF. In DNA form, the CDR3 reads TGTGCCACCAGCAGAGATAAGGGTGCAACTAATGAAGAACTGTTTTTT.

This clonotype was counted many times. The chain couples TRBV27 to TRBJ2-7; D perhaps matches TRBD1 (6 bases). The germline V and J ends were trimmed by 5 bases and 6 bases, with 14 bases remaining between them. The CDR3 length is 13 residues. The germline CDR1 and CDR2 sequences are MNHEY and SMNVEV (reference sequence). The CDR3, as DNA: TGTGCCAGCAGTACTAACAGGGAGAGCGAGCAGTACTTC. Encoded protein: CASSTNRESEQYF.

As concerns this clonotype: Relative to the germline gene, one junction end is altered; a read error may explain this. This CDR3 reads CASSVLAEDSYSEQFF. CDR3 in DNA: TGTGCCAGCAGTGTGCTAGCGGAAGACTCCTACAGTGAGCAGTTCTTC. The chain employs TRBV27 and TRBJ2-1, with 7 bases matching TRBD2. Germline V gene data show CDR1 as MNHEY and CDR2 as SMNVEV (reference sequence). CDR3 length equals 16 residues.

This clonotype has at least ten counts. This chain joins TRBV27 and TRBJ2-7, with 7 bases fitting TRBD2. Germline assignment: CDR1 MNHEY and CDR2 SMNVEV (reference sequence). Germline trimming cut 5 bases from V and 3 bases from J; bases unmatched to any gene: 7. The CDR3 runs to 14 residues. The CDR3 protein is CASSAGSGLYEQYF. The CDR3 DNA reads TGTGCCAGCAGTGCCGGTAGCGGGCTCTACGAGCAGTACTTC.

As to this clonotype: A much larger clone lies one base from this, so it may be a read error. The chain carries TRBV28 and TRBJ2-7; D possibly uses TRBD1 or TRBD2 (5 bases each). V lost 3 bases and J 3 bases, leaving 18 bases between the germline ends. Germline V CDR1 and CDR2: MDHEN, SYDVKM. The CDR3 totals 16 residues. CDR3: CASSLGPHPSYYEQYF. Written as DNA, the CDR3 is TGTGCCAGCAGTTTGGGACCTCATCCCTCCTACTACGAGCAGTACTTC.

Points on this clonotype: Its ends do not fully match the called genes, so a read error is possible. The V gene is TRBV27, the J gene TRBJ2-1, with D tentatively TRBD1 (6 bases). Looked up from germline, CDR1 is MNHEY and CDR2 is SMNVEV (reference sequence). The CDR3 has 14 residues. The CDR3 protein is CASSLGDTSYEEYF. The CDR3 DNA reads TGTGCCAGCAGTTTAGGGGACACGTCCTACGAGGAGTACTTC.

As concerns this clonotype: One base away lies a much larger clone, so this may be a sequencing read error. The V gene is TRBV4-2, the J gene TRBJ2-1, with TRBD2 as a possible D gene (5 bases). This CDR3 spans 15 amino acids. The germline V gene encodes CDR1 LGHNA and CDR2 YNFKEQ. As DNA, the CDR3 is TGTGCCAGCAGCCAAGGACTACTCTCCTACAATGAGCAGCTCTTC. Its protein product is CASSQGLLSYNEQLF.

This clonotype has ten or more counts. The rearrangement uses TRBV27 and TRBJ2-1; TRBD2 is a possible D gene (5 bases). Deletions cut 0 bases from V and 5 bases from J, with 11 bases between. This CDR3 spans 15 amino acids. Germline CDR1 and CDR2: MNHEY and SMNVEV (reference sequence). The CDR3 spells CASSLSRTRNNEQFF. The CDR3 bases are TGTGCCAGCAGTTTATCCCGGACTCGGAACAATGAGCAGTTCTTC.

This clonotype was picked up a small number of times. The chain links TRBV6-6 to TRBJ1-2, with unresolved D. The germline V and J ends were trimmed by 0 bases and 2 bases, with 7 bases remaining between them. Germline values: CDR1 MNHNY, CDR2 SVGAGI (reference sequence). The CDR3 extends over 14 amino acids. CDR3 region: CASSYSKGNYGYTF. CDR3 nucleotides: TGTGCCAGCAGTTACTCGAAAGGAAACTATGGCTACACCTTC.